This T cell receptor (beta chain) appears in the sequencing data of a study of OX40 agonist ivuxolimab in advanced cancers. Repertoires were generated with immunoSEQ multiplex PCR, while TCRdb's copy carries only in-frame clones and drops some. The profile shows roughly 49,000 clones, just over 85% of them singletons. The starting material was CD4+ or CD8+ T cells sorted from blood, obtained in a trial of the OX40 agonist ivuxolimab. The source is an adult with an advanced solid tumor such as melanoma, head and neck, liver or kidney cancer.

In DNA, the CDR3 is TGCGCCAGCAGCCCTATACCGGGACAGGGTAGCTCCAATGAGCAGTTCTTC. Translated: CASSPIPGQGSSNEQFF. V gene TRBV5-1 combines with J gene TRBJ2-1; 9 nucleotides line up with TRBD1. Per germline, CDR1 SGHRS and CDR2 YFSETQ. Unmatched junction bases numbered 14, after V lost 4 bases and J lost 6 bases. This CDR3 has 17 residues.